Listed below are T cell receptor beta chains from one sample, sequenced in a study of blood T cells in healthy people across ages. From the 5' RACE reads, TCRdb called clonotypes with MiXCR, one entry per CDR3 protein. The sample holds 1.5 million to 1.8 million distinct CDR3 sequences, roughly 43% seen once. Sequenced input: blood. These receptors were taken from a woman younger than 35 in good health. Both conserved end residues are part of each CDR3. Fields, in order: clone size, D gene, J gene, V gene, CDR3 protein, CDR3 DNA. The D gene is left open where the match is weak. A clone size is listed for some rows: how often the clone was seen (once, few, many), or a class if it is expanded.

size: once; D: .; J: TRBJ1-4; V: TRBV20-1; CDR3: CSARSLGNTNEKLFF; DNA: TGCAGTGCTAGATCCCTCGGCAACACTAATGAAAAACTGTTTTTT
size: .; D: TRBD1; J: TRBJ2-4; V: TRBV29-1; CDR3: CSGITGESKNIQYF; DNA: TGCAGCGGTATTACAGGGGAATCCAAAAACATTCAGTACTTC
size: .; D: TRBD2; J: TRBJ2-7; V: TRBV27; CDR3: CASSASGISYEQYF; DNA: TGTGCCAGCAGTGCTAGCGGGATATCCTACGAGCAGTACTTC
size: .; D: .; J: TRBJ2-7; V: TRBV6-5; CDR3: CASSYSTSPAYEQYF; DNA: TGTGCCAGCAGTTACTCGACCAGTCCGGCCTACGAGCAGTACTTC
size: few; D: TRBD2; J: TRBJ2-1; V: TRBV6-5; CDR3: CASKGGGAFYEQFF; DNA: TGTGCCAGCAAGGGCGGGGGGGCTTTTTATGAGCAGTTCTTC
size: few; D: .; J: TRBJ2-1; V: TRBV7-2; CDR3: CASSLGLMNEQFF; DNA: TGTGCCAGCAGCTTAGGCCTAATGAATGAGCAGTTCTTC
size: .; D: TRBD2; J: TRBJ2-5; V: TRBV2; CDR3: CASTILAGAKETQYF; DNA: TGTGCCAGCACCATTCTAGCGGGGGCCAAAGAGACCCAGTACTTC
size: .; D: .; J: TRBJ2-7; V: TRBV27; CDR3: CASSLSRGYERYF; DNA: TGTGCCAGCAGTTTATCGAGGGGATACGAGCGGTACTTC
size: .; D: .; J: TRBJ2-7; V: TRBV5-1; CDR3: CASSLGFVRGPNYEQYF; DNA: TGCGCCAGCAGCTTGGGCTTTGTCAGGGGACCAAACTACGAGCAGTACTTC
size: .; D: TRBD2; J: TRBJ2-7; V: TRBV10-3; CDR3: CASDAGDSTYEQCF; DNA: TGTGCCAGTGACGCGGGGGACTCTACTTACGAGCAGTGCTTC
size: few; D: .; J: TRBJ2-7; V: TRBV20-1; CDR3: CSAPDSKASYEQYF; DNA: TGCAGTGCCCCGGACTCGAAAGCATCCTACGAGCAGTACTTC
size: .; D: TRBD1; J: TRBJ2-7; V: TRBV28; CDR3: CASSRGDRIYEQYF; DNA: TGTGCCAGCAGCCGAGGGGACAGGATTTACGAGCAGTACTTC
size: few; D: .; J: TRBJ2-3; V: TRBV10-3; CDR3: CAISDTGGPSDTQYF; DNA: TGTGCCATCAGTGATACGGGGGGCCCCTCCGATACGCAGTATTTT
size: .; D: TRBD2; J: TRBJ2-1; V: TRBV27; CDR3: CASSPGTSGVYNKQFF; DNA: TGTGCCAGCAGTCCGGGGACTAGCGGGGTTTACAATAAGCAGTTCTTC
size: few; D: TRBD1; J: TRBJ1-2; V: TRBV20-1; CDR3: CSARDKTGVDYGYTF; DNA: TGCAGTGCTAGAGATAAGACAGGGGTTGACTATGGCTACACCTTC
size: .; D: .; J: TRBJ1-1; V: TRBV10-3; CDR3: CAITRQGETEAFF; DNA: TGTGCCATCACTCGGCAGGGAGAGACTGAAGCTTTCTTT
size: .; D: .; J: TRBJ1-1; V: TRBV4-3; CDR3: CASSSATANTEAFF; DNA: TGCGCCAGCAGCTCAGCGACAGCGAACACTGAAGCTTTCTTT
size: .; D: .; J: TRBJ1-5; V: TRBV4-3; CDR3: CASSQDTRDQPQHF; DNA: TGCGCCAGCAGCCAAGATACCAGGGATCAGCCCCAGCATTTT
size: .; D: TRBD1; J: TRBJ1-1; V: TRBV30; CDR3: CAWAQGVNTEAFF; DNA: TGTGCCTGGGCGCAGGGGGTGAACACTGAAGCTTTCTTT
size: .; D: .; J: TRBJ2-7; V: TRBV12-3/TRBV12-4; CDR3: CASSTLTEQYF; DNA: TGTGCCAGCAGCACACTGACCGAGCAGTACTTC
size: many; D: TRBD1; J: TRBJ2-3; V: TRBV5-1; CDR3: CASSLIPGQTADTQYF; DNA: TGCGCCAGCAGCTTGATTCCGGGACAGACCGCAGATACGCAGTATTTT
size: .; D: .; J: TRBJ1-6; V: TRBV7-2; CDR3: CASSSQASRYNSPLHF; DNA: TGTGCCAGCAGCTCTCAAGCTTCACGGTATAATTCACCCCTCCACTTT
size: .; D: .; J: TRBJ2-7; V: TRBV5-1; CDR3: CASSLGISDSSYEQYF; DNA: TGCGCCAGCAGCCTGGGGATTAGCGACAGCTCCTACGAGCAGTACTTC
size: .; D: .; J: TRBJ2-7; V: TRBV13; CDR3: CASSLDRTSSYGQYF; DNA: TGTGCCAGCAGCTTAGACCGCACGAGCTCCTACGGGCAGTACTTC
size: .; D: TRBD1; J: TRBJ1-2; V: TRBV18; CDR3: CASSPGTGSALDYGYTF; DNA: TGTGCCAGCTCACCTGGGACAGGGTCGGCACTTGACTATGGCTACACCTTC
size: .; D: TRBD1; J: TRBJ2-7; V: TRBV24-1; CDR3: CATSDPRTGTYEQYF; DNA: TGTGCCACCAGTGATCCCCGGACAGGGACCTACGAGCAGTACTTC
size: few; D: TRBD2; J: TRBJ2-1; V: TRBV7-2; CDR3: CASSETSGAGKSSYNEQFF; DNA: TGTGCCAGCAGCGAGACTAGCGGGGCTGGCAAGAGCTCCTACAATGAGCAGTTCTTC
size: few; D: .; J: TRBJ1-2; V: TRBV14; CDR3: CASSQFAQGINYGYTF; DNA: TGTGCCAGCAGCCAATTTGCGCAGGGGATTAACTATGGCTACACCTTC
size: .; D: TRBD2; J: TRBJ2-1; V: TRBV25-1; CDR3: CASSESSPGRAGGDEQFF; DNA: TGTGCCAGCAGTGAATCCAGCCCGGGACGAGCGGGAGGGGATGAGCAGTTCTTC
size: .; D: .; J: TRBJ2-7; V: TRBV9; CDR3: CVSSRNAATAYEQYF; DNA: TGTGTCAGCAGCAGAAACGCCGCTACTGCCTACGAGCAGTACTTC
size: few; D: TRBD2; J: TRBJ2-7; V: TRBV20-1; CDR3: CSATSGGAYEQYF; DNA: TGCAGTGCGACTAGCGGGGGGGCCTACGAGCAGTACTTC
size: .; D: TRBD1; J: TRBJ2-5; V: TRBV7-9; CDR3: CASSPQGTYNEQYF; DNA: TGTGCCAGCAGTCCACAGGGGACCTACAATGAGCAGTACTTC
size: few; D: TRBD2; J: TRBJ2-3; V: TRBV5-1; CDR3: CASSLEGLAGGTDTQYF; DNA: TGCGCCAGCAGCTTGGAAGGACTAGCGGGAGGCACAGATACGCAGTATTTT
size: .; D: TRBD2; J: TRBJ2-3; V: TRBV20-1; CDR3: CSAPTVTSVGTDTQYF; DNA: TGCAGTGCTCCTACCGTCACTAGCGTGGGCACAGATACGCAGTATTTT
size: few; D: .; J: TRBJ2-6; V: TRBV20-1; CDR3: CSAGTTLRANVLTF; DNA: TGCAGTGCCGGAACGACCCTTAGGGCCAACGTCCTGACTTTC
size: .; D: .; J: TRBJ2-2; V: TRBV11-3; CDR3: CASSYSFTGELFF; DNA: TGTGCCAGCAGCTATAGCTTTACCGGGGAGCTGTTTTTT
size: .; D: TRBD2; J: TRBJ2-1; V: TRBV27; CDR3: CASRPSGINEQFF; DNA: TGTGCCAGTCGCCCTAGCGGCATCAATGAGCAGTTCTTC
size: .; D: .; J: TRBJ2-3; V: TRBV28; CDR3: CASSFPDQHFGDTQYF; DNA: .
size: .; D: .; J: TRBJ1-1; V: TRBV2; CDR3: CASSTYGNTEAFF; DNA: TGTGCCAGCAGTACGTACGGAAACACTGAAGCTTTCTTT
size: .; D: TRBD2; J: TRBJ2-7; V: TRBV6-2/TRBV6-3; CDR3: CASSGTSGLTYEQYF; DNA: TGTGCCAGCAGTGGGACTAGCGGGCTGACCTACGAGCAGTACTTC
size: .; D: TRBD1; J: TRBJ2-1; V: TRBV7-2; CDR3: CASSSVGTGVFDEQFF; DNA: TGTGCCAGCAGCTCTGTTGGGACAGGGGTTTTCGATGAGCAGTTCTTC
size: few; D: TRBD2; J: TRBJ2-1; V: TRBV7-6; CDR3: CASSLGLAGVTNEQFF; DNA: TGTGCCAGCAGCTTAGGTCTAGCGGGAGTAACGAATGAGCAGTTCTTC
size: .; D: .; J: TRBJ1-2; V: TRBV6-5; CDR3: CASSYSSWETGRLGYGYTF; DNA: TGTGCCAGCAGTTACTCGAGTTGGGAGACAGGCCGCCTTGGCTATGGCTACACCTTC
size: few; D: TRBD2; J: TRBJ2-3; V: TRBV15; CDR3: CATSRALAGRADTQYF; DNA: TGTGCCACCAGCAGGGCACTAGCGGGGCGGGCAGATACGCAGTATTTT
size: .; D: .; J: TRBJ2-2; V: TRBV7-2; CDR3: CASGPHTGSGELFF; DNA: TGTGCCAGCGGTCCACATACAGGGTCCGGGGAGCTGTTTTTT
size: few; D: TRBD1; J: TRBJ1-6; V: TRBV12-3/TRBV12-4; CDR3: CASSHNDRGRDSPLHF; DNA: TGTGCCAGCAGTCACAATGACAGGGGGCGCGATTCACCCCTCCACTTT
size: .; D: .; J: TRBJ1-2; V: TRBV4-1; CDR3: CASSQETVAHNYGYTF; DNA: TGCGCCAGCAGCCAAGAGACAGTGGCGCACAACTATGGCTACACCTTC
size: .; D: TRBD2; J: TRBJ2-1; V: TRBV7-3; CDR3: CASSPTSGGLDEQFF; DNA: TGTGCCAGCAGCCCCACTAGCGGGGGACTGGATGAGCAGTTCTTC
size: .; D: .; J: TRBJ2-5; V: TRBV4-1; CDR3: CASSRHRDFAHEQYF; DNA: TGCGCCAGCAGCCGCCACCGGGATTTCGCGCATGAGCAGTACTTC
size: few; D: .; J: TRBJ2-5; V: TRBV7-9; CDR3: CASSLIRGPWEQYF; DNA: TGTGCCAGCAGCTTAATAAGGGGCCCCTGGGAGCAGTACTTC
size: .; D: TRBD1; J: TRBJ1-1; V: TRBV20-1; CDR3: CSAGQGYPTEAFF; DNA: TGCAGTGCTGGACAGGGGTATCCCACTGAAGCTTTCTTT
size: .; D: .; J: TRBJ1-5; V: TRBV12-3/TRBV12-4; CDR3: CASSYARYSNQPQHF; DNA: TGTGCCAGCAGTTATGCCAGGTATAGCAATCAGCCCCAGCATTTT
size: few; D: .; J: TRBJ2-1; V: TRBV7-3; CDR3: CASSLTWHNEQFF; DNA: TGTGCCAGCAGCTTAACTTGGCACAATGAGCAGTTCTTC
size: .; D: TRBD1; J: TRBJ1-5; V: TRBV10-3; CDR3: CAISESGTGGNQPQHF; DNA: TGTGCCATCAGTGAGTCGGGGACAGGAGGCAATCAGCCCCAGCATTTT
size: .; D: TRBD2; J: TRBJ2-1; V: TRBV11-1; CDR3: CASSLYRGGTSGSDPYNEQFF; DNA: TGTGCCAGCAGCTTATATCGGGGTGGGACTAGCGGGAGCGACCCCTACAATGAGCAGTTCTTC
size: .; D: .; J: TRBJ1-5; V: TRBV7-2; CDR3: CASSLGRSRGNQPQHF; DNA: TGTGCCAGCAGCTTAGGGAGGAGCAGGGGCAATCAGCCCCAGCATTTT
size: few; D: .; J: TRBJ2-7; V: TRBV6-5; CDR3: CASRTPGADEQYF; DNA: TGTGCCAGCAGAACTCCAGGGGCAGACGAGCAGTACTTC